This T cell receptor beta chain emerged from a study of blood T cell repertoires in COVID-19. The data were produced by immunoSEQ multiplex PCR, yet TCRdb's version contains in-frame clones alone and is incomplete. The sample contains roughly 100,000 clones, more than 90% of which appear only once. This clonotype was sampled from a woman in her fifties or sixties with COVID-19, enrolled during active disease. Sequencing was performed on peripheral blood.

The CDR3 loop is CAISPTNSGSSYNEQFF. The DNA for the CDR3 is TGTGCCATCAGTCCGACTAATAGCGGAAGCTCCTACAATGAGCAGTTCTTC. This chain connects TRBV10-3 to TRBJ2-1; TRBD2 might be the D (6 bases). This CDR3 comprises 17 residues. V lost 5 bases and J 0 bases, leaving 17 bases between the germline ends. CDR1 is ENHRY and CDR2 is SYGVKD in the germline V gene.